This T cell receptor (beta chain) is drawn from a study of OX40 agonist ivuxolimab in advanced cancers. About the research overall: Ivuxolimab was delivered to patients intravenously every 2 weeks at doses spanning 0.01 to 10 mg/kg.

The repertoire was sequenced with immunoSEQ multiplex PCR; TCRdb's copy has only in-frame clones and lacks some. Of roughly 90,000 clones in the sample, roughly 88% were seen once. V trimming: 1 base; J trimming: 5 bases; junction bases outside the gene matches: 7. CDR1 is LGHNA and CDR2 is YNFKEQ in the germline V gene. The CDR3 is 15 amino acids. Notes on the study in general: At 0.1 to 3.0 mg/kg and by week 6, CD4+ and CD8+ T cells in the blood had expanded clonally. The study found that CD8+ T cells averaged more expanded clones than CD4+.

A word on this clone: Its antigen is undetermined.

The specimen comprised CD4+ or CD8+ T cells sorted from blood, sampled in a trial of the OX40 agonist ivuxolimab. J is TRBJ2-5 and V is TRBV4-2; 7 positions match TRBD1. The TCR sequence derives from an adult with an advanced solid tumor such as melanoma, head and neck, liver or kidney cancer. The CDR3 DNA sequence: TGTGCCAGCAGCCAAGGGGCGACAGGGCGGGAGACCCAGTACTTC. Its translation: CASSQGATGRETQYF.